This T cell receptor beta chain came from a study of blood T cell repertoires in COVID-19. Sequencing used immunoSEQ multiplex PCR; TCRdb keeps in-frame clones, though not all of them. The table records hundreds of thousands of clones, approximately 89% of them present only once. Looked up from germline, CDR1 is SGHAT and CDR2 is FQNNGV. This CDR3 contains 16 residues. J gave up 2 bases and V 5 bases, and 8 bases lay outside the gene matches. The sequence was obtained from a woman aged 40 to 49 who had recovered from COVID-19. The V gene is TRBV11-2, the J gene TRBJ2-5, with TRBD1 identical over 10 bases. The sequenced material came from PBMCs or T cells enriched from blood (not recorded which). The CDR3 reads CASSVEGQGEQETQYF. CDR3 nucleotide sequence: TGTGCCAGCAGCGTTGAAGGACAGGGGGAACAAGAGACCCAGTACTTC.